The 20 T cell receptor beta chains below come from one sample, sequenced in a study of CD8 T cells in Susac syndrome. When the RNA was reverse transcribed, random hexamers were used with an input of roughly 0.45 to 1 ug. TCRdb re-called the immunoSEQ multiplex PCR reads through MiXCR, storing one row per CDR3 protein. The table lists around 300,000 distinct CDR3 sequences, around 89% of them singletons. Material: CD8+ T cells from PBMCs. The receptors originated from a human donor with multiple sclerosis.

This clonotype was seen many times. The CDR3 bases are TGTGCCAGCTCCCTGGGGCCGAACACCGGGGAGCTGTTTTTT. It encodes CASSLGPNTGELFF. The chain employs TRBV27 and TRBJ2-2, with D possibly TRBD1 on 5 matching bases. Germline V CDR1 and CDR2: MNHEY, SMNVEV (reference sequence). Deletions cut 8 bases from V and 0 bases from J, with 10 bases between. The CDR3 consists of 14 residues.

The CDR3 is CASNRDRDSYNEQFF. The DNA of the CDR3 is TGTGCCAGCAACAGGGACAGGGATTCCTACAATGAGCAGTTCTTC. The V call is TRBV6-2 or TRBV6-3, the J call TRBJ2-1; 9 nucleotides agree with TRBD1. CDR1 is MNHEY and CDR2 is SVGEGT in the germline V gene. This CDR3 contains 15 residues. V was pared by 7 bases and J by 1 base, with 5 bases of the junction left unmatched.

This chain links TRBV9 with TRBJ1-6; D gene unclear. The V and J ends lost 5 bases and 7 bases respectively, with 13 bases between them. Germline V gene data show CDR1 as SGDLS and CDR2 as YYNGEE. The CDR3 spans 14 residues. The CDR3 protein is CASSRGFPNSPLHF. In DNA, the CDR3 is TGTGCCAGCAGTCGGGGTTTTCCAAATTCACCCCTCCACTTT.

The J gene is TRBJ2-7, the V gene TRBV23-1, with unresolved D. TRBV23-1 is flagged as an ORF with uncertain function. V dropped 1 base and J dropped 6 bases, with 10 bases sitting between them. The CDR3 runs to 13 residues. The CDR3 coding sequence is TGCGCCAGCAGTCAATTTTCTCCTTGCGAGCAGTACTTC. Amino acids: CASSQFSPCEQYF.

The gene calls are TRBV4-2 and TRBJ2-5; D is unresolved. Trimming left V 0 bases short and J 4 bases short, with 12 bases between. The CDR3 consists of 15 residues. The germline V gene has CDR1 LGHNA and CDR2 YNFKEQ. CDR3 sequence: CASSQEEGSLETQYF. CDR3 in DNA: TGTGCCAGCAGCCAAGAGGAAGGTTCGTTAGAGACCCAGTACTTC.

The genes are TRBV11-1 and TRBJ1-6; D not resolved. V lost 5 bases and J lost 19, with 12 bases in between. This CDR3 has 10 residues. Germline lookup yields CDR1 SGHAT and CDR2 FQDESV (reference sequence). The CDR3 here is CASSLPGPHF. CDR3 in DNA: TGTGCCAGCAGCCTGCCGGGCCCACACTTT.

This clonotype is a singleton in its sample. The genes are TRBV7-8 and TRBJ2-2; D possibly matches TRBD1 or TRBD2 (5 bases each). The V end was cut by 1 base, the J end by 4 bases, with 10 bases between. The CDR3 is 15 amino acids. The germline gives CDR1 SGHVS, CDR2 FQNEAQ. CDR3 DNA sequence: TGTGCCAGCAGCTTAGGGGCAGGGACCACCGGGGAGCTGTTTTTT. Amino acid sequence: CASSLGAGTTGELFF.

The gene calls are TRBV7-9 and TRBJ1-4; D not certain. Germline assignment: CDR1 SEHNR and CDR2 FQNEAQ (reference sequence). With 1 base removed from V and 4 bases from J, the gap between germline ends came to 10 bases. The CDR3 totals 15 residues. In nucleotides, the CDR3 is TGTGCCAGCAGCTTAGTGATAGGAGATAATGAAAAACTGTTTTTT. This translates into CASSLVIGDNEKLFF.

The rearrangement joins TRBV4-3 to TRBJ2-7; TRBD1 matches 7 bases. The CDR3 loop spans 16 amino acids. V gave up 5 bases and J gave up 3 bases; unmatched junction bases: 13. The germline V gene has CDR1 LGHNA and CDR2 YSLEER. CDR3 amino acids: CASSKGLETGNYEQYF. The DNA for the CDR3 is TGCGCCAGCAGCAAGGGGCTGGAGACAGGGAACTACGAGCAGTACTTC.

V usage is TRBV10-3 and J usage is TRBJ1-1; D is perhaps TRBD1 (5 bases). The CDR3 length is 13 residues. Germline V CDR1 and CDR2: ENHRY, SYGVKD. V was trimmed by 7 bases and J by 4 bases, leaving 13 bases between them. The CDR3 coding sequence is TGTGCCATCACTCCTGAGGGGAGCACTGAAGCTTTCTTT. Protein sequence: CAITPEGSTEAFF.

The CDR3 DNA follows: TGCAGTGCTAGAGATGGGATAGCGGGAGAAGTTGCTGAGCAGTTCTTC. Protein: CSARDGIAGEVAEQFF. J is TRBJ2-1 and V is TRBV20-1; 9 bases are shared with TRBD2. The CDR3 length is 16 residues. Germline V gene data show CDR1 as DFQATT and CDR2 as SNEGSKA (reference sequence). V was clipped by 0 bases and J by 9 bases; unmatched bases: 12.

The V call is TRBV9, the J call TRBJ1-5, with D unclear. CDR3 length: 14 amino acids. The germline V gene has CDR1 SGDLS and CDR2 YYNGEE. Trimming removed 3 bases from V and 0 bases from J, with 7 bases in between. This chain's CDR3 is CASSGVDSNQPQHF. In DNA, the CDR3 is TGTGCCAGCAGCGGGGTGGATAGCAATCAGCCCCAGCATTTT.

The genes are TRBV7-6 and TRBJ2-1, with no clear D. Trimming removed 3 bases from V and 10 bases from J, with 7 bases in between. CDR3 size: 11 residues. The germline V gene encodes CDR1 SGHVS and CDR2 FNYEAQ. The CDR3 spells CASSFSSEQFF. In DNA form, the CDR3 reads TGTGCCAGCAGCTTTAGTAGCGAGCAGTTCTTC.

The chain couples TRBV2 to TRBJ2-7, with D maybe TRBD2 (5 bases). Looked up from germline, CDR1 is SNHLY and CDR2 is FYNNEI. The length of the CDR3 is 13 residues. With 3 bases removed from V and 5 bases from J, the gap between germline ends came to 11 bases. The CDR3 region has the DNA TGTGCCAGCAGTGAGGTGCCCGGGGACGAGCAGTACTTC. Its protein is CASSEVPGDEQYF.

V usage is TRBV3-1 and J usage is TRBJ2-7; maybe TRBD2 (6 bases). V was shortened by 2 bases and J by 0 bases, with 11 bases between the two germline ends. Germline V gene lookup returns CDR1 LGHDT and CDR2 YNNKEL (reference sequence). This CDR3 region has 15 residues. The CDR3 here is CASSQPSESSYEQYF. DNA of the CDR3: TGTGCCAGCAGCCAACCTAGCGAGAGCTCCTACGAGCAGTACTTC.

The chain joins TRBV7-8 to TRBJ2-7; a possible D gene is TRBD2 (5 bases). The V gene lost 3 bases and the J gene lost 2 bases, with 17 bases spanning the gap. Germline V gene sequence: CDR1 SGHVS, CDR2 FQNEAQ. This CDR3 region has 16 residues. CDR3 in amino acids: CASSFPRGASTYEQYF. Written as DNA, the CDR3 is TGTGCCAGCAGCTTCCCCCGGGGAGCATCGACCTACGAGCAGTACTTC. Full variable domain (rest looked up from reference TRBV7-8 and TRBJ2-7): GAGVSQSPRYKVAKRGQDVALRCDPISGHVSLFWYQQALGQGPEFLTYFQNEAQLDKSGLPSDRFFAERPEGSVSTLKIQRTQQEDSAVYLCASSFPRGASTYEQYFGPGTRLTVT.

The CDR3 sequence is CASSPPPQDNEQFF. In DNA, the CDR3 is TGTGCCAGCAGCCCACCCCCCCAGGACAATGAGCAGTTCTTC. V is TRBV13 and J is TRBJ2-1; D call uncertain. This CDR3 is 14 amino acids long. Trimming removed 5 bases from V and 5 bases from J, with 13 bases in between. The germline CDR1 and CDR2 sequences are PRHDT and FYEKMQ (reference sequence).

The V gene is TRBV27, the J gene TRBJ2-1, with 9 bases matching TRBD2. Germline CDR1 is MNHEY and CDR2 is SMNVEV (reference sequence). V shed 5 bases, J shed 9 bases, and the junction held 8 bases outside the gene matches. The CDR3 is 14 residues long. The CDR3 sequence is CASSLAGRRGEQFF. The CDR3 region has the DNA TGTGCCAGCAGTCTAGCGGGAAGGCGTGGTGAGCAGTTCTTC.

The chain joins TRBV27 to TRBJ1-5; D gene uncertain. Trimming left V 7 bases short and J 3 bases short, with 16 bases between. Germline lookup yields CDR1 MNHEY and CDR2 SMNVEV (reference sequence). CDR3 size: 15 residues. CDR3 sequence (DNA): TGTGCCAGCAAGGTTGAGGGATCGATCAATCAGCCCCAGCATTTT. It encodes CASKVEGSINQPQHF.

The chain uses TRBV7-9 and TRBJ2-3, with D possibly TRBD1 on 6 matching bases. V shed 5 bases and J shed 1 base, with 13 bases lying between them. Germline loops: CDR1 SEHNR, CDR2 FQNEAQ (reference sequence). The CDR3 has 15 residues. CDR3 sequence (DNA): TGTGCCAGCAGCCCCAGGGGTACAGGCACAGATACGCAGTATTTT. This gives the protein CASSPRGTGTDTQYF.